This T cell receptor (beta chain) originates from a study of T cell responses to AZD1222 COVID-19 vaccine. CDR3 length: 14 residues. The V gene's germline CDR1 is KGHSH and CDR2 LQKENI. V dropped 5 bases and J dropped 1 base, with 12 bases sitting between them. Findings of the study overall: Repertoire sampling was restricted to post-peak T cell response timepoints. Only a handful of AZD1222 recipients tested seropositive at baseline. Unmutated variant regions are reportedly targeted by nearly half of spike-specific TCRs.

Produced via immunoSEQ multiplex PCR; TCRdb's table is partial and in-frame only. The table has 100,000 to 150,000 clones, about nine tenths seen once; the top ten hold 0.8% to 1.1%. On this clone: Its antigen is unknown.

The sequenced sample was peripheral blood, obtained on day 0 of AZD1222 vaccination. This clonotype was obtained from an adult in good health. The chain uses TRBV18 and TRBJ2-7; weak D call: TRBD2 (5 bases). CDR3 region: CASSAGGPSYEQYF. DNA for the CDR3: TGTGCCAGCTCAGCCGGCGGGCCGTCCTACGAGCAGTACTTC.